This TCR beta chain was found in a study of T cells in Graves' hyperthyroidism and ophthalmopathy. The germline CDR1 and CDR2 sequences are MGHDK and SYGVNS. Trimming took off 7 bases at V and 4 bases at J, with 19 bases between the two ends. CDR3 size: 16 residues. Graves' hyperthyroidism was deemed stable absent ophthalmopathy progression within 18 months. Amplification of TCR beta CDR3 regions was performed using RNA transcripts as template. First-round RT-PCR targeting the TCR CDR3 was performed with the HTBI primer set. In TCRdb, the multiplex PCR reads were re-called with MiXCR into one record per CDR3 protein. The data contain hundreds of thousands of distinct CDR3 sequences, about 38% of them singletons.

This chain joins TRBV25-1 and TRBJ2-2, with D tentatively TRBD1 (5 bases). Sequenced input: blood. The TCR was taken from a young man with Graves' hyperthyroidism. In nucleotides, the CDR3 is TGTGCCAGCACCGACCTCAGGGCTAGTGGCACCGGGGAGCTGTTTTTT. This gives the protein CASTDLRASGTGELFF.